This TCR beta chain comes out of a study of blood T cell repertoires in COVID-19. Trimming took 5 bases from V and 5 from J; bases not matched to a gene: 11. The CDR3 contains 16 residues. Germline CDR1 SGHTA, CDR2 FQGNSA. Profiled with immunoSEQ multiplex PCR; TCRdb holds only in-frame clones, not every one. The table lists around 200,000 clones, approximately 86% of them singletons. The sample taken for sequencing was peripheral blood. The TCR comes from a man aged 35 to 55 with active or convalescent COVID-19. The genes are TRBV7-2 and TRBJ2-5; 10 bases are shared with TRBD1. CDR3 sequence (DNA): TGTGCCAGCAGCCAATTCGCCGGGACAGGGGTCGAGACCCAGTACTTC. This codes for CASSQFAGTGVETQYF.